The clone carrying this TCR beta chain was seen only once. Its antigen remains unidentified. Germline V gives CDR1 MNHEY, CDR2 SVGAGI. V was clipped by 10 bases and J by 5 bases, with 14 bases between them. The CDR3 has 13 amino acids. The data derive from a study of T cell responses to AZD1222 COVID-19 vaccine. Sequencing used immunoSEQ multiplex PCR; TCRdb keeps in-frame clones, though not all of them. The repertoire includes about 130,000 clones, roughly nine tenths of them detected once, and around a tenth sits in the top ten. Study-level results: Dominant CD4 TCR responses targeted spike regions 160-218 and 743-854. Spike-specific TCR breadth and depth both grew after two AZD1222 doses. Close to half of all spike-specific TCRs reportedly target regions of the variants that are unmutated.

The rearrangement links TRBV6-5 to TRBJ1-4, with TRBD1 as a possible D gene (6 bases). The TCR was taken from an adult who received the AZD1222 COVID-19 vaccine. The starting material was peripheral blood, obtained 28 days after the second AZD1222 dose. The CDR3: CATSTGGNEKLFF. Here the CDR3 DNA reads TGTGCCACCTCGACAGGCGGGAATGAAAAACTGTTTTTT.